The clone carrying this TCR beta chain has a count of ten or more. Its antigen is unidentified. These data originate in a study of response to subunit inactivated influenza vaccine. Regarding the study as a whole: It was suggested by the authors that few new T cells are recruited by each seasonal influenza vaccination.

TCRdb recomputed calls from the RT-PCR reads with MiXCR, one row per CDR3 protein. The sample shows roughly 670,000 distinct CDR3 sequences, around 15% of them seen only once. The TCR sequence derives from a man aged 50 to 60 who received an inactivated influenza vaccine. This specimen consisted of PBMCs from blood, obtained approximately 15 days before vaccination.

CDR3 DNA: TGTGCCAGCAGCTTTAACAGGCAAGAGACCCAGTACTTC. Translated: CASSFNRQETQYF. The chain is built from TRBV7-2 and TRBJ2-5; tentatively, D is TRBD1 (5 bases). The CDR3 has 13 amino acids. The germline V gene encodes CDR1 SGHTA and CDR2 FQGNSA. V lost 3 bases to trimming and J lost 2 bases, with 7 bases between them.